Following are 3 T cell receptor beta chains from one sample sequenced in a study of blood T cell repertoires in COVID-19. The method was immunoSEQ multiplex PCR; TCRdb's version includes in-frame clones alone and lacks a portion of them. The table shows 300,000 or so clones, with about nine tenths occurring only once. Sequencing input: PBMCs or T cells enriched from blood (not recorded which). Receptors originate from a woman between 25 and 40 years old who had recovered from COVID-19.

CDR3 in amino acids: CASSSPGTGGYEQYF. The DNA for the CDR3 is TGTGCCAGCAGCTCACCTGGGACAGGGGGATACGAGCAGTACTTC. V usage is TRBV5-6 and J usage is TRBJ2-7; 11 bases fit TRBD1. Per germline, CDR1 SGHDT and CDR2 YYEEEE. The CDR3 sequence is 15 residues long. V lost 3 bases and J lost 4; bases outside the gene matches: 6.

The chain carries TRBV7-9 and TRBJ1-3; weak D call: TRBD1 (6 bases). Deletions cut 4 bases from V and 0 bases from J, with 22 bases between. Germline assignment: CDR1 SEHNR and CDR2 FQNEAQ (reference sequence). The CDR3 sequence is 19 residues long. This CDR3 reads CASSSPLGGARSSGNTIYF. In DNA form, the CDR3 reads TGTGCCAGCAGCTCACCGTTAGGGGGGGCTAGAAGCTCTGGAAACACCATATATTTT. Variable domain in full (rest from reference TRBV7-9 and TRBJ1-3): DTGVSQNPRHKITKRGQNVTFRCDPISEHNRLYWYRQTLGQGPEFLTYFQNEAQLEKSRLLSDRFSAERPKGSFSTLEIQRTEQGDSAMYLCASSSPLGGARSSGNTIYFGEGSWLTVV.

V is TRBV19 and J is TRBJ1-5; D may be TRBD1 (6 bases). Trimming pared 4 bases from V and 4 bases from J, leaving 17 bases between. Germline V gives CDR1 LNHDA, CDR2 SQIVND (reference sequence). This CDR3 region has 16 residues. The CDR3 reads CASSNHEDRINQPQHF. In nucleotides, the CDR3 is TGTGCCAGTAGTAACCACGAAGACAGGATTAATCAGCCCCAGCATTTT.